This T cell receptor beta chain was retrieved from a study of cytomegalovirus exposure and HLA in healthy donors. Study-wide results and limits: TCR beta V- and J-gene trimming, according to a later analysis, was linked to a missense DCLRE1C variant. Cytomegalovirus-associated status was assigned to more than 150 TCR beta chains. Later analysis found that TCR beta chains associated with HLA were more clonally expanded than other, equally common chains.

The CDR3 totals 12 residues. V lost 10 bases, J lost 3 bases, and 3 bases stayed unmatched. Looked up from germline, CDR1 is LNHDA and CDR2 is SQIVND (reference sequence). The primer mix had 60 Vbeta and 13 Jbeta primers. Some clones are missing from TCRdb's copy, which holds only in-frame ones; the method was immunoSEQ multiplex PCR. This sample has approximately 180,000 clones, with around 80% found just once. A word on this clone: The antigen is not known.

The rearrangement links TRBV19 to TRBJ1-1; 9 nucleotides match TRBD1. The clonotype was recovered from a man aged 18 to 29 in good health and CMV-seronegative. The sample comprised PBMCs. In DNA form, the CDR3 reads TGTGCCACAACAGGGGGCTACACTGAAGCTTTCTTT. Translating gives CATTGGYTEAFF.